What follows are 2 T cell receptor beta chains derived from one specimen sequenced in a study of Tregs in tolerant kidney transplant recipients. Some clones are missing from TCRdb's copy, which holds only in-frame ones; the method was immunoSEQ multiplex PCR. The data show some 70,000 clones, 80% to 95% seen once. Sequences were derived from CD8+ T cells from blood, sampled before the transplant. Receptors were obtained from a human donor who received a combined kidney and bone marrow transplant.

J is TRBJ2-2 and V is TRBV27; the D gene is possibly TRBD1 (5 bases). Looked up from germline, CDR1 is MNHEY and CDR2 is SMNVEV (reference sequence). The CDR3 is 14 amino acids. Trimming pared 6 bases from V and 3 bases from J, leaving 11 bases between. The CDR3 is CASSLLGDTGELFF. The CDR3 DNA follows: TGTGCCAGCAGCCTTCTAGGGGACACCGGGGAGCTGTTTTTT.

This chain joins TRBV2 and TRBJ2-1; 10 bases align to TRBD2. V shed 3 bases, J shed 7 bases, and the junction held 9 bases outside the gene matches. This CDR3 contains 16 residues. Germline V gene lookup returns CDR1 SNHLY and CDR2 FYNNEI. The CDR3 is CASSDPLAGDKNEQFF. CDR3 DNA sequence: TGTGCCAGCAGTGATCCCCTAGCGGGAGATAAAAATGAGCAGTTCTTC.